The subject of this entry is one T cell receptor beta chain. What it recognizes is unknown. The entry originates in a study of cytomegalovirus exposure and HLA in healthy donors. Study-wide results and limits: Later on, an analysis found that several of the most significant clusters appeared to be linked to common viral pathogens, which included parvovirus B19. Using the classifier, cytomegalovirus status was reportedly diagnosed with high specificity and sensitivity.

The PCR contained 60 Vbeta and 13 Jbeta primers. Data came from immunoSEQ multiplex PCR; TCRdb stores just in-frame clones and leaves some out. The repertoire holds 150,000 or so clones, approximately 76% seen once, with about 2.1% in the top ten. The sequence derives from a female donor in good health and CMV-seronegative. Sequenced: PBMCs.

CDR3 amino acids: CASSLTGGVNSPLHF. The CDR3 DNA sequence: TGTGCCAGCAGCTTAACTGGGGGGGTAAATTCACCCCTCCACTTT. V gene TRBV7-3 combines with J gene TRBJ1-6; D possibly corresponds to TRBD1 (5 bases). Germline values: CDR1 SGHTA, CDR2 FQGTGA. The CDR3 covers 15 residues. The V end lost 0 bases, the J end lost 7 bases, and 10 bases lay between the germline ends.